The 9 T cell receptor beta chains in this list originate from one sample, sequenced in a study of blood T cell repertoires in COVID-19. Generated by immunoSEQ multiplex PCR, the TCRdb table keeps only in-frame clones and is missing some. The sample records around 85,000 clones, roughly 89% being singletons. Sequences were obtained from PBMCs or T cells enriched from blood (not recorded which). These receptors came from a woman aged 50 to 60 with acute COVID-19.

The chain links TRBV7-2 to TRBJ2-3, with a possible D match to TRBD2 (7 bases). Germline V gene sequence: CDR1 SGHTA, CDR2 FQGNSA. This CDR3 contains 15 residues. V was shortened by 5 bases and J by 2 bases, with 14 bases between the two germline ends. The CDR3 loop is CASSPGGGNTDTQYF. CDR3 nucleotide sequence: TGTGCCAGCAGCCCGGGGGGCGGGAACACAGATACGCAGTATTTT.

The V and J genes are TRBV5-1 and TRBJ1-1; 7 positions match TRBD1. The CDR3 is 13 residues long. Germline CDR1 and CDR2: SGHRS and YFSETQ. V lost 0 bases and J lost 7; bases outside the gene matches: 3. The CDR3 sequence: CASSLARDSEAFF. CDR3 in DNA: TGCGCCAGCAGCTTGGCCAGGGACAGTGAAGCTTTCTTT.

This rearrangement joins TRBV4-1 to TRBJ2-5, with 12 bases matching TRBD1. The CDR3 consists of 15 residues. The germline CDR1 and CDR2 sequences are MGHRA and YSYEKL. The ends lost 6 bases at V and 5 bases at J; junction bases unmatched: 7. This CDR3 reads CASSGGTGGVETQYF. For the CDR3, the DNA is TGCGCCAGCAGTGGGGGGACAGGGGGCGTGGAGACCCAGTACTTC.

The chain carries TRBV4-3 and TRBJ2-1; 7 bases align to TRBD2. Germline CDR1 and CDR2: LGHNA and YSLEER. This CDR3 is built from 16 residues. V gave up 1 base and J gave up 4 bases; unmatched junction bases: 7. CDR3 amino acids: CASSQVLSSGYNEQFF. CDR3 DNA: TGCGCCAGCAGCCAAGTTCTGTCTAGCGGATACAATGAGCAGTTCTTC.

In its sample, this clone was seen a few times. CDR3 nucleotides: TGTGCCAGTAGTATACCTGGGGAGGGTGAAGCTTTCTTT. It encodes CASSIPGEGEAFF. The rearrangement links TRBV19 to TRBJ1-1; D is unclear. With 2 bases removed from V and 7 bases from J, the gap between germline ends came to 11 bases. Looked up from germline, CDR1 is LNHDA and CDR2 is SQIVND (reference sequence). The CDR3 is made up of 13 amino acids.

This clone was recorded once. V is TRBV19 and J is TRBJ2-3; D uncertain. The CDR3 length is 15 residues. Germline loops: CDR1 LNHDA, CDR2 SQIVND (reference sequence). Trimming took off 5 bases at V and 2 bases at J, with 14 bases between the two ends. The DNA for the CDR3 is TGTGCCAGTAGTCCCCGACTGGCCACCACAGATACGCAGTATTTT. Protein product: CASSPRLATTDTQYF. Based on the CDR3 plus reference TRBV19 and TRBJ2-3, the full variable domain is DGGITQSPKYLFRKEGQNVTLSCEQNLNHDAMYWYRQDPGQGLRLIYYSQIVNDFQKGDIAEGYSVSREKKESFPLTVTSAQKNPTAFYLCASSPRLATTDTQYFGPGTRLTVL.

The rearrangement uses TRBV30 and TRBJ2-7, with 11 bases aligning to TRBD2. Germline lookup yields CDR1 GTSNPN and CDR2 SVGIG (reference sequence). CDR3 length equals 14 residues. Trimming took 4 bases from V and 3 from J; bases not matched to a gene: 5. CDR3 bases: TGTGCCTGGAAAGTAGCGGGAGGGGTCTACGAGCAGTACTTC. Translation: CAWKVAGGVYEQYF.

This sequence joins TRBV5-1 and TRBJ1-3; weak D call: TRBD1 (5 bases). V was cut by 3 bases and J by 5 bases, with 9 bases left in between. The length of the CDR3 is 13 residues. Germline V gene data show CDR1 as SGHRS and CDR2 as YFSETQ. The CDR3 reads CASSSGPRNTIYF. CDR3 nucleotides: TGCGCCAGCAGCTCAGGGCCAAGAAACACCATATATTTT.

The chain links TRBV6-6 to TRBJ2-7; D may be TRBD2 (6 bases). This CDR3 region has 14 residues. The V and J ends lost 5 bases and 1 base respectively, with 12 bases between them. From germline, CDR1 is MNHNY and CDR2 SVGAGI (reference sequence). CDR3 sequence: CASSLQTSSYEQYF. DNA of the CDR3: TGTGCCAGCAGTCTTCAGACTAGTTCCTACGAGCAGTACTTC.